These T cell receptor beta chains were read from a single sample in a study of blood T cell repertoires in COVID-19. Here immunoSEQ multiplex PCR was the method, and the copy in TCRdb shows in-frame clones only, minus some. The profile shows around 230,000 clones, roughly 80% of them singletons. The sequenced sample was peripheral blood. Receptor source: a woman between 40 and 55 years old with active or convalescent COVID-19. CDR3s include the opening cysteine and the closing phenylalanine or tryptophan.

CASRKEVGNEQFF,TRBJ2-1,TRBV2
CASSPPWGDRRYEQYF,TRBJ2-7,TRBV7-9
CASSDGGITDTQYF,TRBJ2-3,TRBV2
CASSYSTSNYYEQYF,TRBJ2-7,TRBV6-5
CASGHRVGTEAFF,TRBJ1-1,TRBV9
CAWTRAASYEQYF,TRBJ2-7,TRBV30
CSVVSQGNTGELFF,TRBJ2-2,TRBV29-1
CASSPPGGSSPLHF,TRBJ1-6,TRBV18
CASSLQGSTAYEQYF,TRBJ2-7,TRBV5-1
CASSLRLPISYNEQFF,TRBJ2-1,TRBV7-8
CASSSGQGGGPYGYTF,TRBJ1-2,TRBV7-9
CASSHPGGGANEKLFF,TRBJ1-4,TRBV14
CASSLQTGTNYGYTF,TRBJ1-2,TRBV6-5
CASSIAGSNQPQHF,TRBJ1-5,TRBV27
CASSPDRDGGYTF,TRBJ1-2,TRBV6-5
CASSPGTPLGSGRPPGELFF,TRBJ2-2,TRBV9
CASSVKGARLEGYTF,TRBJ1-2,TRBV2
CAISERYLPLDEQFF,TRBJ2-1,TRBV10-3
CTSYTDTQYF,TRBJ2-3,TRBV29-1
CAGRDSNLHNEQFF,TRBJ2-1,TRBV7-9
CASSQAGGQEQYF,TRBJ2-7,TRBV4-3
CASRDTGTDTQYF,TRBJ2-3,TRBV12-3/TRBV12-4
CASSPPTGYGYTF,TRBJ1-2,TRBV18
CATSEAGETQYF,TRBJ2-5,TRBV24-1
CASSILRQGTNYGYTF,TRBJ1-2,TRBV19
CAWTADDRASNQPQHF,TRBJ1-5,TRBV30
CASSLSHSGNTIYF,TRBJ1-3,TRBV27
CASSLGYSNQPQHF,TRBJ1-5,TRBV13
CASSLLWQGASPLHF,TRBJ1-6,TRBV28
CSAVEGYEQYF,TRBJ2-7,TRBV20-1
CASSVLRANEKLFF,TRBJ1-4,TRBV2
CASSPREGTEAFF,TRBJ1-1,TRBV6-5
CASSGRGGTRNEKLFF,TRBJ1-4,TRBV9